The T cell receptor (beta chain) described here comes from a study of T cell repertoires in cytomegalovirus infection. Germline CDR1 MNHEY, CDR2 SMNVEV (reference sequence). This CDR3 has 17 amino acids. V was cut by 9 bases and J by 0 bases, with 21 bases left in between. TCRdb ran MiXCR on the reads and lists one entry per CDR3 protein. The table includes about 180,000 distinct CDR3 sequences, approximately 15% detected once. This clonotype has only one observation. This clonotype was sampled from a human donor in good health (CMV status not recorded). Some clones in this sample may be carry-over from other donors' samples. Material: PBMCs. The rearrangement links TRBV27 to TRBJ1-5, with a possible D match to TRBD1 (6 bases). Written as DNA, the CDR3 is TGTGCCAGGACGCGACAGGTCGTCTTTTTTAGCAATCAGCCCCAGCATTTT. Translating it yields CARTRQVVFFSNQPQHF.